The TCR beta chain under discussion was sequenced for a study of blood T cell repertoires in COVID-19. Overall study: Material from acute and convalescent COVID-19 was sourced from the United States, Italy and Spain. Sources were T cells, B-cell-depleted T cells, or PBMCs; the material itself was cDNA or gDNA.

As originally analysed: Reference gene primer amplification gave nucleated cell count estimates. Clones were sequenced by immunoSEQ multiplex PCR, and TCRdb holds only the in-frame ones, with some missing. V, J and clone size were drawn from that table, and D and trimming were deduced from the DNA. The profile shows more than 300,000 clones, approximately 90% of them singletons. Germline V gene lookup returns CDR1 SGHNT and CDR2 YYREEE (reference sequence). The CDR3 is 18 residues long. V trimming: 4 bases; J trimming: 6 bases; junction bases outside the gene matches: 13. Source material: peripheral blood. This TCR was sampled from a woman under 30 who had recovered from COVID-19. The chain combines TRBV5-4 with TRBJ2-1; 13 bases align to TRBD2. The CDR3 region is CASSPGLAGEVWGNEQFF. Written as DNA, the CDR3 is TGTGCCAGCAGCCCCGGACTAGCGGGAGAGGTATGGGGCAATGAGCAGTTCTTC.